Sequencing of this T cell receptor beta chain was carried out in a study of Ad26.COV2.S vaccination and SARS-CoV-2 variants. The table came from immunoSEQ multiplex PCR; TCRdb's copy has only in-frame clones and leaves some out. Of some 640,000 clones listed, roughly nine tenths are singletons. A note on this clone: Its antigen is unknown.

Whole-study findings and limits: Individuals receiving vaccine had higher spike-specific TCR breadth than placebo recipients did.

Treatment specified: about 20 received Ad26.COV2.S at low or high dose, single or two shots; roughly five received placebo; per-sample allocation not given. The investigators took samples on day 63 after the first vaccine or placebo injection. It was an adult aged 18-55 years in Boston who was the donor. CDR1 is KGHDR, CDR2 SFDVKD, per germline. This CDR3 has 18 residues. V was cut by 4 bases and J by 2 bases, with 22 bases left in between. V gene TRBV24-1 combines with J gene TRBJ1-1, with D possibly TRBD1 on 5 matching bases. This sequence was found in a person aged 18-65 years who received the Ad26.COV2.S COVID-19 vaccine or a placebo. The specimen comprised peripheral blood, sampled in a trial of Ad26.COV2.S vaccine versus placebo. DNA for the CDR3: TGTGCCACCAGTGACCCCGGACACCTACGGGGGGGAAACACTGAAGCTTTCTTT. It yields the protein CATSDPGHLRGGNTEAFF.